Below, 26 T cell receptor beta chains from the same sample are listed, as sequenced in a study of blood T cell repertoires in COVID-19. Measured with immunoSEQ multiplex PCR; TCRdb has only the in-frame clones, and not every one. The repertoire includes fewer than 75,000 clones, approximately 79% of them detected once, and about 6% sits in the top ten. The sample comprised peripheral blood. These receptors were taken from a woman aged 55-70 years with acute or convalescent COVID-19.

This clone was counted a single time. The CDR3 bases are TGTGCCAGCAGCGTAGACCCTACAGGGCTCTCTGGAAACACCATATATTTT. It is translated as CASSVDPTGLSGNTIYF. V and J are TRBV9 and TRBJ1-3, with a weak D call TRBD1 (6 bases). The V gene's germline CDR1 is SGDLS and CDR2 YYNGEE. V dropped 0 bases and J dropped 0 bases, with 13 bases sitting between them. The CDR3 loop spans 17 amino acids.

V usage is TRBV18 and J usage is TRBJ2-7; the D gene is possibly TRBD2 (5 bases). Trimming removed 4 bases from V and 1 base from J, with 11 bases in between. Germline CDR1 and CDR2: KGHSH and LQKENI. The CDR3 length is 14 residues. The CDR3 DNA follows: TGTGCCAGCTCACTTCGGGGTGCGTCCTACGAGCAGTACTTC. This codes for CASSLRGASYEQYF.

This chain uses TRBV7-2 with TRBJ1-2; weak D call: TRBD1 (5 bases). The V end was cut by 4 bases, the J end by 7 bases, with 19 bases between. Germline V gives CDR1 SGHTA, CDR2 FQGNSA. The length of the CDR3 is 15 residues. The CDR3 is CASSSPGLRVAGYTF. The CDR3 bases are TGTGCCAGCAGCTCACCGGGCCTCAGGGTTGCTGGCTACACCTTC.

This chain links TRBV5-6 with TRBJ1-1, with 7 bases matching TRBD1. The CDR3 loop spans 18 amino acids. Germline V gene sequence: CDR1 SGHDT, CDR2 YYEEEE. The trim removed 1 base at V and 0 bases at J, leaving 12 bases unmatched. The CDR3 bases are TGTGCCAGCAGCTTGTTCCAGGGGGGAAGGAGCATGAACACTGAAGCTTTCTTT. It is translated as CASSLFQGGRSMNTEAFF.

The rearrangement joins TRBV6-5 to TRBJ2-3; D is perhaps TRBD2 (6 bases). The V gene's germline CDR1 is MNHEY and CDR2 SVGAGI. The CDR3 runs to 13 residues. Trimming shortened V by 5 bases and J by 1 base, and 7 bases separated the two germline ends. CDR3 DNA sequence: TGTGCCAGCAGTACGGGGGGCACAGATACGCAGTATTTT. Translating it yields CASSTGGTDTQYF.

This chain uses TRBV19 with TRBJ1-3; no clear D gene. Germline loops: CDR1 LNHDA, CDR2 SQIVND (reference sequence). The CDR3 totals 12 residues. Trimming took 7 bases from V and 0 from J, leaving 4 bases between them. CDR3 sequence: CASTSSGNTIYF. DNA of the CDR3: TGTGCCAGTACCAGCTCTGGAAACACCATATATTTT.

V gene TRBV12-3 or TRBV12-4 combines with J gene TRBJ2-2; no reliable D call. V was clipped by 1 base and J by 4 bases, with 4 bases between them. This CDR3 is built from 13 residues. Here the CDR3 DNA reads TGTGCCAGCAGTTTAGGAGCCACCGGGGAGCTGTTTTTT. It yields the protein CASSLGATGELFF.

The chain recombines TRBV4-3 with TRBJ2-7; 12 bases are a match to TRBD1. The CDR3 length is 13 residues. With 1 base clipped from V and 13 bases from J, the junction kept 5 bases outside the gene matches. Germline-derived CDR1 and CDR2 are LGHNA and YSLEER. Written as DNA, the CDR3 is TGCGCCAGCAGCCAAGGGGACAGGGGGCAGAGATACTTC. This encodes CASSQGDRGQRYF.

The chain recombines TRBV5-1 with TRBJ1-1; 10 bases align to TRBD1. V was clipped by 1 base and J by 7 bases; unmatched bases: 4. The CDR3 spans 14 residues. Germline V lookup: CDR1 SGHRS, CDR2 YFSETQ. DNA of the CDR3: TGCGCCAGCAGCTTGAATGACAGGGGGCTTGAAGCTTTCTTT. Amino acids: CASSLNDRGLEAFF. Together with reference TRBV5-1 and TRBJ1-1, the CDR3 gives the full variable domain: KAGVTQTPRYLIKTRGQQVTLSCSPISGHRSVSWYQQTPGQGLQFLFEYFSETQRNKGNFPGRFSGRQFSNSRSEMNVSTLELGDSALYLCASSLNDRGLEAFFGQGTRLTVV.

V usage is TRBV27 and J usage is TRBJ2-5, with 8 bases fitting TRBD2. The CDR3 loop spans 14 amino acids. Germline values: CDR1 MNHEY, CDR2 SMNVEV (reference sequence). The V and J ends lost 5 bases and 4 bases, in that order; junction bases with no gene match: 6. The CDR3 sequence is CASSPRAGAETQYF. The CDR3 nucleotides read TGTGCCAGCAGTCCTCGAGCGGGGGCAGAGACCCAGTACTTC.

The V call is TRBV5-1, the J call TRBJ2-2; D gene unclear. The CDR3 consists of 15 residues. Germline CDR1 and CDR2: SGHRS and YFSETQ. V was shortened by 2 bases and J by 1 base, with 9 bases between the two germline ends. CDR3 DNA: TGCGCCAGCAGCTTAGTACAGATGAACACCGGGGAGCTGTTTTTT. It encodes CASSLVQMNTGELFF.

The V call is TRBV3-1 (or the pseudogene TRBV3-2), the J call TRBJ2-7, with 8 bases matching TRBD2. V was clipped by 4 bases and J by 7 bases; unmatched bases: 12. Looked up from germline, CDR1 is LGHDT and CDR2 is YNNKEL (reference sequence). The CDR3 runs 15 residues. CDR3 protein: CASSPYTGTGGEQYF. The CDR3 DNA reads as TGTGCCAGCAGCCCGTACACAGGGACGGGGGGGGAGCAGTACTTC.

CDR3 in DNA: TGCGCCAGCAGCTTGGAACGGACTAGCGGGGGGGCCGGAGAGACCCAGTACTTC. As protein: CASSLERTSGGAGETQYF. V usage is TRBV5-1 and J usage is TRBJ2-5; 15 bases agree with TRBD2. The CDR3 has 18 residues. Germline CDR1 SGHRS, CDR2 YFSETQ. V gave up 0 bases and J gave up 4 bases; unmatched junction bases: 7.

The genes are TRBV27 and TRBJ1-4, with D possibly TRBD1 on 5 matching bases. The CDR3 is 12 residues long. Germline V gives CDR1 MNHEY, CDR2 SMNVEV (reference sequence). The germline V and J ends were trimmed by 8 bases and 4 bases, with 8 bases remaining between them. This CDR3 is CASRGVNEKLFF. In DNA, the CDR3 is TGTGCCAGCCGGGGGGTTAATGAAAAACTGTTTTTT.

The chain carries TRBV18 and TRBJ2-7, with D possibly matching TRBD1 (5 bases). Trimming shortened V by 6 bases and J by 3 bases, and 15 bases separated the two germline ends. Germline loops: CDR1 KGHSH, CDR2 LQKENI. The CDR3 is 14 residues long. The CDR3 DNA reads TGTGCCAGCTCGCCTATCGAAAGGGGCTACGAGCAGTACTTC. Translation gives CASSPIERGYEQYF.

The chain uses TRBV29-1 and TRBJ1-2, with a tentative D call TRBD1 (6 bases). This CDR3 has 15 residues. The germline V gene encodes CDR1 SQVTM and CDR2 ANQGSEA. The V and J ends lost 6 bases and 0 bases respectively, with 17 bases between them. The CDR3 DNA follows: TGCAGCGTCTACAATCGACAGGAACCTAACTATGGCTACACCTTC. Protein sequence: CSVYNRQEPNYGYTF. The full variable domain, its missing parts supplied by reference TRBV29-1 and TRBJ1-2, is SAVISQKPSRDICQRGTSLTIQCQVDSQVTMMFWYRQQPGQSLTLIATANQGSEATYESGFVIDKFPISRPNLTFSTLTVSNMSPEDSSIYLCSVYNRQEPNYGYTFGSGTRLTVV.

This sequence joins TRBV7-9 and TRBJ1-1; D call uncertain. Germline V gene sequence: CDR1 SEHNR, CDR2 FQNEAQ (reference sequence). This CDR3 is 14 amino acids long. V lost 1 base, J lost 5 bases, and 11 bases lay in between. CDR3 amino acids: CASSLVPHETEAFF. The CDR3 DNA reads as TGTGCCAGCAGCTTAGTCCCCCACGAGACTGAAGCTTTCTTT.

The chain combines TRBV29-1 with TRBJ2-7, with D maybe TRBD1 (6 bases). Trimming removed 5 bases from V and 2 bases from J, with 10 bases in between. The V gene's germline CDR1 is SQVTM and CDR2 ANQGSEA. The CDR3 extends over 12 amino acids. CDR3 in DNA: TGCAGCGTTTCCAGGGACACCTACGAGCAGTACTTC. Protein sequence: CSVSRDTYEQYF.

This chain connects TRBV2 to TRBJ2-1; 9 nucleotides line up with TRBD1. V lost 6 bases to trimming and J lost 15 bases; unmatched junction nucleotides: 9. Germline V gives CDR1 SNHLY, CDR2 FYNNEI. This CDR3 is 12 amino acids long. The CDR3 protein is CASSTSGQGLFF. The CDR3 nucleotides are TGTGCCAGCAGCACCTCTGGACAGGGGCTGTTCTTC.

This chain connects TRBV25-1 to TRBJ2-5; 7 bases agree with TRBD1. Germline-derived CDR1 and CDR2 are MGHDK and SYGVNS. This CDR3 has 16 residues. V was pared by 6 bases and J by 5 bases, with 15 bases of the junction left unmatched. This CDR3 is CASSLEMRGRRETQYF. The CDR3 coding sequence is TGTGCCAGCAGCCTCGAAATGAGGGGGCGGCGGGAGACCCAGTACTTC.

J is TRBJ2-7 and V is TRBV7-9; 9 positions agree with TRBD1. CDR1 and CDR2 from the germline V gene are SEHNR and FQNEAQ (reference sequence). The CDR3 is 16 residues long. Trimming cost V 4 bases and J 5 bases; bases outside gene matches: 12. The CDR3 DNA reads TGTGCCAGCAGCTCCACCGTCGGACAGGGGTTAGACGAGCAGTACTTC. It is translated as CASSSTVGQGLDEQYF.

This clone has a single count. V is TRBV12-3 or TRBV12-4 and J is TRBJ1-4; D gene unclear. The V gene lost 6 bases and the J gene lost 4 bases, with 9 bases spanning the gap. The length of the CDR3 is 13 residues. In DNA form, the CDR3 reads TGTGCCAGCAGAGATGGGAGTAATGAAAAACTGTTTTTT. It is translated as CASRDGSNEKLFF.

This clone was seen only once. V gene TRBV5-1 combines with J gene TRBJ2-1; D is perhaps TRBD2 (7 bases). This CDR3 is 15 amino acids long. V gave up 0 bases and J gave up 4 bases, with 11 bases separating them. Per germline, CDR1 SGHRS and CDR2 YFSETQ. The CDR3 nucleotides are TGCGCCAGCAGCTTGGCGGGGGGCAGGTACAATGAGCAGTTCTTC. Protein product: CASSLAGGRYNEQFF.

This chain uses TRBV5-1 with TRBJ1-1; 7 bases align to TRBD1. There are 14 residues in the CDR3. The V segment lost 3 bases and the J segment 5 bases; nucleotides outside the gene matches: 7. Germline lookup yields CDR1 SGHRS and CDR2 YFSETQ. The CDR3 spells CASSWNRGGTEAFF. The DNA of the CDR3 is TGCGCCAGCAGCTGGAACAGGGGTGGGACTGAAGCTTTCTTT.

The chain is built from TRBV18 and TRBJ2-5; possible D gene TRBD2, 5 bases. Trimming shortened V by 4 bases and J by 2 bases, and 8 bases separated the two germline ends. This CDR3 region has 13 residues. Germline values: CDR1 KGHSH, CDR2 LQKENI. Here the CDR3 DNA reads TGTGCCAGCTCACGGGGAGAACAAGAGACCCAGTACTTC. This codes for CASSRGEQETQYF.

The chain uses TRBV2 and TRBJ2-7, with D hard to call. V was pared by 0 bases and J by 2 bases, with 14 bases between. Germline V gives CDR1 SNHLY, CDR2 FYNNEI. This CDR3 has 16 amino acids. The CDR3 loop is CASSEAVTNDPYEQYF. As DNA, the CDR3 is TGTGCCAGCAGTGAAGCTGTGACAAACGATCCCTACGAGCAGTACTTC.